A single sample gave rise to the 19 T cell receptor beta chains below, sequenced in a study of cytomegalovirus exposure and HLA in healthy donors. PCR was performed using 60 Vbeta and 13 Jbeta primers. Assay: immunoSEQ multiplex PCR; the TCRdb copy retains only in-frame clones and omits some. The sample consists of approximately 210,000 clones, more than 75% of them appearing once. What was sequenced was PBMCs. These TCRs come from a male donor in good health and CMV-seropositive.

The genes are TRBV18 and TRBJ2-3, with TRBD1 matching over 10 bases. This CDR3 is built from 15 residues. The ends lost 4 bases at V and 1 base at J; junction bases unmatched: 2. Germline V lookup: CDR1 KGHSH, CDR2 LQKENI. For the CDR3, the DNA is TGTGCCAGCTCACGCGGACAGGGGGGCACAGATACGCAGTATTTT. It translates to CASSRGQGGTDTQYF.

The chain joins TRBV30 to TRBJ1-2; unclear D gene. CDR3 size: 14 residues. Per germline, CDR1 GTSNPN and CDR2 SVGIG (reference sequence). V lost 2 bases to trimming and J lost 3 bases, with 13 bases between them. CDR3 DNA sequence: TGTGCCTGGAGTCAACATGACTACGACTATGGCTACACCTTC. Translated: CAWSQHDYDYGYTF.

This clone has a handful of counts. The CDR3 spells CASIQREGSYGYTF. The CDR3, as DNA: TGTGCCAGCATTCAAAGGGAGGGGAGCTATGGCTACACCTTC. The chain links TRBV2 to TRBJ1-2; TRBD1 is a possible D gene (5 bases). Germline CDR1 reads SNHLY; CDR2 reads FYNNEI. With 7 bases removed from V and 4 bases from J, the gap between germline ends came to 16 bases. The CDR3 has 14 residues. The variable domain in full, completed from reference TRBV2 and TRBJ1-2, reads EPEVTQTPSHQVTQMGQEVILRCVPISNHLYFYWYRQILGQKVEFLVSFYNNEISEKSEIFDDQFSVERPDGSNFTLKIRSTKLEDSAMYFCASIQREGSYGYTFGSGTRLTVV.

The chain carries TRBV7-2 and TRBJ1-2, with D possibly TRBD1 on 5 matching bases. The CDR3 loop spans 13 amino acids. V lost 1 base and J 4 bases, leaving 7 bases between the germline ends. Germline lookup yields CDR1 SGHTA and CDR2 FQGNSA. This chain's CDR3 is CASSLEGAYGYTF. The CDR3 DNA is TGTGCCAGCAGCTTAGAAGGGGCCTATGGCTACACCTTC.

This clone was detected once. V and J are TRBV9 and TRBJ2-2, with TRBD2 identical over 8 bases. CDR1 and CDR2 from the germline V gene are SGDLS and YYNGEE. The CDR3 covers 15 residues. V shed 4 bases, J shed 6 bases, and the junction held 8 bases outside the gene matches. In nucleotides, the CDR3 is TGTGCCAGCAGCCCGGGGGGGAGTATTGCCGGGGAGCTGTTTTTT. Its protein is CASSPGGSIAGELFF.

This chain uses TRBV7-2 with TRBJ2-2; TRBD1 agrees at 7 bases. CDR1 and CDR2 from the germline V gene are SGHTA and FQGNSA. The CDR3 runs to 15 residues. The ends lost 4 bases at V and 4 bases at J; junction bases unmatched: 6. CDR3 sequence: CASSSDRVGTGELFF. For the CDR3, the DNA is TGTGCCAGCAGCTCTGACAGGGTGGGCACCGGGGAGCTGTTTTTT.

This clone was seen only a few times. The chain recombines TRBV28 with TRBJ2-2; 13 nucleotides agree with TRBD2. CDR3 length equals 16 residues. From germline, CDR1 is MDHEN and CDR2 SYDVKM. Trimming cost V 4 bases and J 5 bases; bases outside gene matches: 4. This CDR3 reads CASSSTGLAGTGELFF. CDR3 bases: TGTGCCAGCAGTTCTACGGGACTAGCGGGGACCGGGGAGCTGTTTTTT.

V and J are TRBV18 and TRBJ1-2, with 10 bases matching TRBD1. Germline loops: CDR1 KGHSH, CDR2 LQKENI. J lost 7 bases, V lost 2 bases, and 10 bases had no gene match. The CDR3 is made up of 16 amino acids. The CDR3 loop reads CASSPGGRQGASGYTF. The CDR3 DNA sequence: TGTGCCAGCTCACCAGGGGGGCGACAGGGGGCTTCTGGCTACACCTTC.

The chain combines TRBV6-5 with TRBJ1-4, with 7 bases fitting TRBD1. Trimming took 9 bases from V and 5 from J; bases not matched to a gene: 3. Germline V lookup: CDR1 MNHEY, CDR2 SVGAGI. This CDR3 has 12 amino acids. The CDR3 nucleotides read TGTGCCAGTTCCAGGGGGAATGAAAAACTGTTTTTT. This codes for CASSRGNEKLFF.

CDR3: CASSVVSDGGDTQYF. As DNA, the CDR3 is TGTGCCAGCAGCGTAGTATCAGACGGCGGGGATACGCAGTATTTT. The V gene is TRBV9, the J gene TRBJ2-3; tentative D call: TRBD2 (5 bases). From germline, CDR1 is SGDLS and CDR2 YYNGEE. Trimming shortened V by 0 bases and J by 6 bases, and 14 bases separated the two germline ends. This CDR3 is built from 15 residues.

This clone was recorded once. The V and J genes are TRBV5-3 and TRBJ1-3, with D uncertain. TRBV5-3 is designated an ORF whose function remains uncertain. The CDR3 is 15 residues long. V lost 0 bases to trimming and J lost 2 bases, with 9 bases between them. The CDR3 DNA follows: TGTGCCAGAAGCTTGGAAGGGAGTCCTGGAAACACCATATATTTT. Translating it yields CARSLEGSPGNTIYF.

The rearrangement uses TRBV9 and TRBJ2-4; 10 nucleotides agree with TRBD2. The V and J ends lost 0 bases and 16 bases, in that order; junction bases with no gene match: 7. From germline, CDR1 is SGDLS and CDR2 YYNGEE. The CDR3 sequence is 13 residues long. The CDR3 sequence: CASSVGTSGMVYF. The CDR3 coding sequence is TGTGCCAGCAGCGTAGGAACTAGCGGGATGGTTTACTTC. The full variable domain, its missing parts supplied by reference TRBV9 and TRBJ2-4, is DSGVTQTPKHLITATGQRVTLRCSPRSGDLSVYWYQQSLDQGLQFLIQYYNGEERAKGNILERFSAQQFPDLHSELNLSSLELGDSALYFCASSVGTSGMVYFGAGTRLSVL.

The chain couples TRBV7-2 to TRBJ2-5; 9 bases line up with TRBD2. CDR3 size: 16 residues. Germline-derived CDR1 and CDR2 are SGHTA and FQGNSA. Trimming removed 5 bases from V and 4 bases from J; junction bases left unmatched: 11. The CDR3 is CASSISGGGDRETQYF. CDR3 nucleotides: TGTGCCAGCAGCATCAGCGGCGGGGGGGATAGAGAGACCCAGTACTTC.

The V call is TRBV6-5, the J call TRBJ2-3, with D maybe TRBD2 (5 bases). The CDR3 is 16 amino acids. CDR1 is MNHEY, CDR2 SVGAGI, per germline. The V gene lost 2 bases and the J gene lost 5 bases, with 17 bases spanning the gap. CDR3 coding DNA: TGTGCCAGCAGTTACGGAAAGTGGGAGTTGGGAGATACGCAGTATTTT. Translating it yields CASSYGKWELGDTQYF.

The chain recombines TRBV28 with TRBJ1-1; no clear D. With 4 bases removed from V and 1 base from J, the gap between germline ends came to 22 bases. This CDR3 has 18 residues. Germline lookup yields CDR1 MDHEN and CDR2 SYDVKM. The CDR3 here is CASSSGPRTGLRNTEAFF. The DNA for the CDR3 is TGTGCCAGCAGTTCAGGACCCAGAACGGGATTGAGGAACACTGAAGCTTTCTTT.

The V call is TRBV5-1, the J call TRBJ1-2; TRBD1 is a possible D gene (6 bases). The germline CDR1 and CDR2 sequences are SGHRS and YFSETQ. The V and J ends lost 2 bases and 2 bases respectively, with 7 bases between them. This CDR3 is 13 amino acids long. In nucleotides, the CDR3 is TGCGCCAGCAGCTTCGGACAGAACTATGGCTACACCTTC. Amino acids: CASSFGQNYGYTF. Complete variable domain (other parts from reference TRBV5-1 and TRBJ1-2): KAGVTQTPRYLIKTRGQQVTLSCSPISGHRSVSWYQQTPGQGLQFLFEYFSETQRNKGNFPGRFSGRQFSNSRSEMNVSTLELGDSALYLCASSFGQNYGYTFGSGTRLTVV.

For this clone: The sample carries other DNA sequences with the same CDR3. The chain is built from TRBV29-1 and TRBJ2-7, with D perhaps TRBD2 (6 bases). Germline lookup yields CDR1 SQVTM and CDR2 ANQGSEA. With 4 bases removed from V and 3 bases from J, the gap between germline ends came to 13 bases. The CDR3 has 13 residues. The CDR3 region is CSVVASVNYEQYF. The CDR3 DNA reads as TGCAGCGTTGTGGCTAGCGTTAACTACGAGCAGTACTTC.

The V gene is TRBV11-2, the J gene TRBJ1-6; D possibly corresponds to TRBD1 (6 bases). The CDR3 has 16 amino acids. The V end was cut by 5 bases, the J end by 7 bases, with 18 bases between. The germline V gene encodes CDR1 SGHAT and CDR2 FQNNGV. For the CDR3, the DNA is TGTGCCAGCAGCCCCATCCCGGGACATAGGAATTCACCCCTCCACTTT. It codes for CASSPIPGHRNSPLHF.

This chain connects TRBV6-1 to TRBJ2-3; 7 bases map to TRBD2. Trimming removed 3 bases from V and 4 bases from J; junction bases left unmatched: 4. Germline CDR1 MNHNS, CDR2 SASEGT. CDR3 size: 14 residues. CDR3 region: CASSDLTSSDTQYF. The CDR3 region has the DNA TGTGCCAGCAGTGACCTGACTAGCTCAGATACGCAGTATTTT.